The present T cell receptor beta chain was sequenced within a study of patients and donors after allogeneic stem cell transplantation. V lost 3 bases, J lost 1 base, and 10 bases lay in between. Germline CDR1 reads SGHTA; CDR2 reads FQGTGA. The CDR3 runs to 15 residues. TCRdb called the RT-PCR reads again in MiXCR, with one record for every CDR3 protein. The sample lists about 24,000 distinct CDR3 sequences, approximately 42% seen once, with 78% in the top ten. Sample: blood, either unsorted or a sorted T cell fraction (not recorded which). The V gene is TRBV7-3, the J gene TRBJ2-1; D is possibly TRBD1 (6 bases). The clonotype comes from a human donor who was either an allogeneic HSCT recipient or a stem cell or donor lymphocyte infusion donor (not recorded which). It is not recorded whose cells these are; they may come from a transplant donor. The CDR3 protein is CASSLAGVSYNEQFF. CDR3 sequence (DNA): TGTGCCAGCAGCTTGGCAGGGGTGTCCTACAATGAGCAGTTCTTC.